Shown below are 5 T cell receptor beta chains from a single sample sequenced in a study of shared clonotypes between healthy human individuals. Sequencing used immunoSEQ multiplex PCR; TCRdb keeps in-frame clones, though not all of them. The data contain roughly 2.5 million clones, around nine tenths of them singletons. The sequenced material came from naive CD4+ T cells sorted from blood. Subset denoted: CD45RA+ positively selected. The receptors come from a man aged 18 to 35 in good health.

The genes are TRBV27 and TRBJ2-5; perhaps TRBD2 as D (7 bases). V was shortened by 3 bases and J by 5 bases, with 13 bases between the two germline ends. This CDR3 is 14 amino acids long. Germline V gene sequence: CDR1 MNHEY, CDR2 SMNVEV (reference sequence). CDR3 protein: CASSLRGRSETQYF. CDR3 nucleotides: TGTGCCAGCAGTTTGCGGGGGCGCTCCGAGACCCAGTACTTC.

The V call is TRBV28, the J call TRBJ2-3, with 11 bases fitting TRBD2. The CDR3 is 15 amino acids. Germline CDR1 MDHEN, CDR2 SYDVKM. Trimming removed 5 bases from V and 6 bases from J; junction bases left unmatched: 7. CDR3 sequence (DNA): TGTGCCAGCAGTGGGGTACTAGCGGGAGCCGATACGCAGTATTTT. Amino acid sequence: CASSGVLAGADTQYF.

The rearrangement joins TRBV5-1 to TRBJ1-2; 9 bases agree with TRBD1. CDR1 is SGHRS, CDR2 YFSETQ, per germline. This CDR3 is built from 14 residues. V gave up 4 bases and J gave up 3 bases; unmatched junction bases: 4. The CDR3 sequence: CASSPRTGDYGYTF. The CDR3 DNA is TGCGCCAGCAGCCCGAGGACAGGGGACTATGGCTACACCTTC.

V usage is TRBV10-3 and J usage is TRBJ1-1; 8 bases are a match to TRBD1. Germline V lookup: CDR1 ENHRY, CDR2 SYGVKD. J lost 5 bases, V lost 0 bases, and 11 bases had no gene match. This CDR3 is 17 amino acids long. This CDR3 is CAISESTMRTGRTEAFF. DNA for the CDR3: TGTGCCATCAGTGAGTCGACTATGCGGACAGGGAGAACTGAAGCTTTCTTT.

The CDR3 spells CASSPGPRESYEQYF. The CDR3 DNA is TGCGCCAGCAGCCCAGGACCCCGGGAGTCCTACGAGCAGTACTTC. The V call is TRBV5-1, the J call TRBJ2-7, with a tentative D call TRBD2 (6 bases). The V end lost 4 bases, the J end lost 1 base, and 15 bases lay between the germline ends. CDR3 length: 15 residues. Germline lookup yields CDR1 SGHRS and CDR2 YFSETQ.